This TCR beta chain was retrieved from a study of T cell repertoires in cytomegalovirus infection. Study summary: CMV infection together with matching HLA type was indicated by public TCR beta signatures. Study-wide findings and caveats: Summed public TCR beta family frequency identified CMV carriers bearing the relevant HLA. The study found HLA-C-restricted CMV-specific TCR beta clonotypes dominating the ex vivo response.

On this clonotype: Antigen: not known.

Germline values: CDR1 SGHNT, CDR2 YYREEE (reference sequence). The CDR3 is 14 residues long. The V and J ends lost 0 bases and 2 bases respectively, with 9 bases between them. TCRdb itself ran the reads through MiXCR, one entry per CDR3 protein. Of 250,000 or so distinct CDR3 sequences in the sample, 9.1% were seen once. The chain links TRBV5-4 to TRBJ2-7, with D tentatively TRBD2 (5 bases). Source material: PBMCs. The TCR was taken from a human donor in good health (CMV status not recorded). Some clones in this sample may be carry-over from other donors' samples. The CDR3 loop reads CASSLEPAAYEQYF. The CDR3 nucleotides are TGTGCCAGCAGCTTGGAGCCAGCGGCCTACGAGCAGTACTTC.